The entry that follows covers one T cell receptor (beta chain) sequence. V was cut by 1 base and J by 1 base, with 8 bases left in between. The germline V gene encodes CDR1 SGHAT and CDR2 FQNNGV. CDR3 length: 14 residues. Researchers ran the assay at a deep level. As originally analysed: Filtering of immunoSEQ junctional sequences could not match full-length read filtering. Generated by immunoSEQ multiplex PCR, the TCRdb table keeps only in-frame clones and is missing some. V and J calls and clone size are those listed in that table; D and trimming were worked out from the DNA. There are hundreds of thousands of clones in the sample; about 95% occur only once, and approximately 0.11% lies in the top ten. The data originate from a study of shared clonotypes between healthy human individuals. Study background: Donors, aged 18 to 49, were a couple of women and three men.

CD8 cells classed as naive were CD45RO-negative and positively selected for CCR7, excluding terminally differentiated effector memory CD45RA+ cells. The chain uses TRBV11-2 and TRBJ2-7; D call uncertain. The origin of this receptor is a woman aged 30 to 39 in good health. The sequencing sample was made of naive CD8+ T cells sorted from blood. This CDR3 reads CASSLAADSYEQYF. CDR3 in DNA: TGTGCCAGCAGCTTAGCGGCGGATTCCTACGAGCAGTACTTC.